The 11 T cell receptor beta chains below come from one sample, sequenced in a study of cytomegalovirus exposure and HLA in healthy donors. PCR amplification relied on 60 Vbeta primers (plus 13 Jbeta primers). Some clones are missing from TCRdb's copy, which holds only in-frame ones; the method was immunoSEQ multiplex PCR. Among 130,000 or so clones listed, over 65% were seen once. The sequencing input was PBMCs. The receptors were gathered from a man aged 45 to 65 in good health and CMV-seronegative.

The CDR3 reads CASSQDRLAAQETQYF. Written as DNA, the CDR3 is TGCGCCAGCAGCCAAGATAGACTAGCGGCACAAGAGACCCAGTACTTC. This rearrangement joins TRBV4-1 to TRBJ2-5; 9 bases match TRBD2. Germline V lookup: CDR1 MGHRA, CDR2 YSYEKL. The CDR3 consists of 16 residues. Losses at the gene ends were 0 bases for V and 2 bases for J; bases not matched to a gene: 4.

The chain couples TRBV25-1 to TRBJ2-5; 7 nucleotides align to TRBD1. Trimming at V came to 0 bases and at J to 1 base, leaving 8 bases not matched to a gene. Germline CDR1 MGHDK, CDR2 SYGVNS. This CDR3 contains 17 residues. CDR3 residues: CASSEYHLGQPQETQYF. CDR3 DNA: TGTGCCAGCAGTGAATACCACTTGGGACAGCCCCAAGAGACCCAGTACTTC. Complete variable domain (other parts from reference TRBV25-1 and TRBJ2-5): EADIYQTPRYLVIGTGKKITLECSQTMGHDKMYWYQQDPGMELHLIHYSYGVNSTEKGDLSSESTVSRIRTEHFPLTLESARPSHTSQYLCASSEYHLGQPQETQYFGPGTRLLVL.

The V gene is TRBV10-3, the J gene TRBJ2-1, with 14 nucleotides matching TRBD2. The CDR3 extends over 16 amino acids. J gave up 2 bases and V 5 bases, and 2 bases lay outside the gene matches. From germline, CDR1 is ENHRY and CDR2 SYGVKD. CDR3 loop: CAISRTSGRTYNEQFF. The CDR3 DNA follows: TGTGCCATCAGTCGGACTAGCGGGAGGACCTACAATGAGCAGTTCTTC.

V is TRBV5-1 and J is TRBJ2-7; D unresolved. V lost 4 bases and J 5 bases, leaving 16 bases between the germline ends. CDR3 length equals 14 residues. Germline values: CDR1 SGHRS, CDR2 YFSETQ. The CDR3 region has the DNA TGCGCCAGCAGCCTGTCGGGTATTACTAACGAGCAGTACTTC. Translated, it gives CASSLSGITNEQYF.

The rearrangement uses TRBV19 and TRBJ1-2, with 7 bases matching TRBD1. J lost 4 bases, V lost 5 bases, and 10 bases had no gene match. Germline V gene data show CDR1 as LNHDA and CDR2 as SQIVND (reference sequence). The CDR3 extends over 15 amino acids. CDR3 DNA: TGTGCCAGTAGTGTATCCGGGACAGAGCTCTATGGCTACACCTTC. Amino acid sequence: CASSVSGTELYGYTF.

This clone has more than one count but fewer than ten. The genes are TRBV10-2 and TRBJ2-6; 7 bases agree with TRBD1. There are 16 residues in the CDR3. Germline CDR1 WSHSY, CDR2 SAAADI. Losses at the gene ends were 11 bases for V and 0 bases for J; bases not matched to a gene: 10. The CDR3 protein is CASTGQVYSGANVLTF. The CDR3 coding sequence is TGCGCCTCGACAGGACAGGTATACTCTGGGGCCAACGTCCTGACTTTC.

The CDR3 nucleotides read TGTGCCAGCAGCCCCCCGACAGGGTCTGACGGCTACACCTTC. Protein: CASSPPTGSDGYTF. The rearrangement joins TRBV6-1 to TRBJ1-2; 7 nucleotides align to TRBD1. CDR3 length: 14 amino acids. Trimming removed 6 bases from V and 8 bases from J; junction bases left unmatched: 12. Germline V gene lookup returns CDR1 MNHNS and CDR2 SASEGT.

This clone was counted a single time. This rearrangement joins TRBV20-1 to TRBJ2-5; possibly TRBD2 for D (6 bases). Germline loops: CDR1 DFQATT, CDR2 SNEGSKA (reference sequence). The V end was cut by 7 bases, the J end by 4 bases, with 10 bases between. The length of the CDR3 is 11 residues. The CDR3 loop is CSGLRGETQYF. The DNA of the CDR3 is TGCAGTGGCTTGCGGGGAGAGACCCAGTACTTC.

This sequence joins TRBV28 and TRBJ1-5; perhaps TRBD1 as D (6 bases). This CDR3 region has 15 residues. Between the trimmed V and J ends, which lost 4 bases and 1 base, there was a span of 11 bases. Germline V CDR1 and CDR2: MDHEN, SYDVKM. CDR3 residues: CASSSPQGSNQPQHF. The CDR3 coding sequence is TGTGCCAGCAGTTCACCACAGGGCAGCAATCAGCCCCAGCATTTT.

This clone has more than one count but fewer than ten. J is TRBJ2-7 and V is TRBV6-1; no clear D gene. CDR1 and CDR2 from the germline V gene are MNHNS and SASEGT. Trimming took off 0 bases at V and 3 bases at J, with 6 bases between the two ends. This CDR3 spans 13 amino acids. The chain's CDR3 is CASSEAASYEQYF. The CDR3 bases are TGTGCCAGCAGTGAAGCAGCAAGCTACGAGCAGTACTTC.

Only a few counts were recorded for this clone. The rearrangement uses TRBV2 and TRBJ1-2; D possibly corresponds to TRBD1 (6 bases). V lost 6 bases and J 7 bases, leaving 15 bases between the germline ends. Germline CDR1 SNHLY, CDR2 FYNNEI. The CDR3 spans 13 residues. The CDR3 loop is CASSETGGSGYTF. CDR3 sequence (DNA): TGTGCCAGCAGCGAGACAGGAGGAAGTGGCTACACCTTC.